The clone carrying this T cell receptor beta chain has just a few counts. The V end was cut by 1 base, the J end by 6 bases, with 13 bases between. Germline V gives CDR1 LNHNV, CDR2 YYDKDF (reference sequence). The CDR3 runs 15 residues. The data are from a study of T cells after yellow fever vaccination. MiXCR was run by TCRdb on the 5' RACE reads, yielding one entry per CDR3 protein. The sample yields approximately 350,000 distinct CDR3 sequences, roughly 12% seen once. The TCR was taken from a young man who received the YFV17D yellow fever vaccine. The chain uses TRBV15 and TRBJ2-4; D is perhaps TRBD1 (5 bases). The sequenced sample was PBMCs, obtained on the day of the first yellow fever vaccination. The CDR3 coding sequence is TGTGCCACCAGCAGAGGACAGTCGTCCTCAAACATTCAGTACTTC. It yields the protein CATSRGQSSSNIQYF.